Below, one T cell receptor (beta chain) is given with its context. The sequenced template was RNA, covering the TCR beta CDR3 region. Amplification began with first-round RT-PCR using HTBI primers, then second-round multiplex PCR was performed. TCRdb called the multiplex PCR reads again in MiXCR, with one record for every CDR3 protein. The repertoire has roughly 160,000 distinct CDR3 sequences, roughly 36% of them found once; the top ten carry 7.5% to 10%. Germline assignment: CDR1 MNHNS and CDR2 SASEGT. J gave up 3 bases and V 5 bases, and 15 bases lay outside the gene matches. This CDR3 spans 17 amino acids. This entry comes from a study of Graves' ophthalmopathy and Graves' hyperthyroidism. Researchers turned away patients with other autoimmune diseases, uncontrolled infections, pregnancy or lactation.

This sequence was found in a man under 40 with Graves' ophthalmopathy. The sample consisted of peripheral blood. The chain recombines TRBV6-1 with TRBJ1-1; 7 positions match TRBD1. CDR3: CASSTGQAPPKDTEAFF. The CDR3 region has the DNA TGTGCCAGCAGTACCGGACAGGCACCACCTAAAGACACTGAAGCTTTCTTT.